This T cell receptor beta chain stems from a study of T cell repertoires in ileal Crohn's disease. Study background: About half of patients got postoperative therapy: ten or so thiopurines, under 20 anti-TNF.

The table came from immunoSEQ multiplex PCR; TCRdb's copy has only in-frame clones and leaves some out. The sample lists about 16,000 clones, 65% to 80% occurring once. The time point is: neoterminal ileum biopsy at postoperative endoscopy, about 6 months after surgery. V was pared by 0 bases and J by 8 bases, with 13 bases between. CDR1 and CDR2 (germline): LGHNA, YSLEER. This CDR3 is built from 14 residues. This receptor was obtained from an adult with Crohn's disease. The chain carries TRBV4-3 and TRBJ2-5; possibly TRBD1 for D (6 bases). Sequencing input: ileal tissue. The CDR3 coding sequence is TGCGCCAGCAGCCAAGATCCAGGGGTTGCAACCCAGTACTTC. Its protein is CASSQDPGVATQYF.